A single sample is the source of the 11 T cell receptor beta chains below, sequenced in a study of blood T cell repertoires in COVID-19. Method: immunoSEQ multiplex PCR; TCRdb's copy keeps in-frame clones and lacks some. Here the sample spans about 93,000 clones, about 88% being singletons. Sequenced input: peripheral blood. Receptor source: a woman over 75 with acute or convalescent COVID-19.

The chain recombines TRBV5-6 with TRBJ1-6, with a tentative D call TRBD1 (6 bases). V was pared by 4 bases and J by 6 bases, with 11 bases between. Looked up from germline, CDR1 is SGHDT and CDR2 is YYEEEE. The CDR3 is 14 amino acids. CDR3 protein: CASSSGQSNSPLHF. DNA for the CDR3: TGTGCCAGCAGCAGTGGACAGAGTAATTCACCCCTCCACTTT.

CDR3 residues: CASSQYRGGSYEQYF. The CDR3 nucleotides read TGCGCCAGCAGTCAATACCGGGGGGGGTCCTACGAGCAGTACTTC. This sequence joins TRBV23-1 and TRBJ2-7; 8 bases align to TRBD2. TRBV23-1 belongs to the ORF category, with a function that is uncertain. This CDR3 has 15 amino acids. V lost 1 base and J lost 1; bases outside the gene matches: 3.

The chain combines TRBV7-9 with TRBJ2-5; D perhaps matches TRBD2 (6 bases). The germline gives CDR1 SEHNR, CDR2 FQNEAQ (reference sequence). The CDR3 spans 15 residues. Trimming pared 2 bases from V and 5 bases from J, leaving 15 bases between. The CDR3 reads CASSLTGGKDETQYF. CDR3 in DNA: TGTGCCAGCAGCTTAACCGGGGGAAAAGATGAGACCCAGTACTTC.

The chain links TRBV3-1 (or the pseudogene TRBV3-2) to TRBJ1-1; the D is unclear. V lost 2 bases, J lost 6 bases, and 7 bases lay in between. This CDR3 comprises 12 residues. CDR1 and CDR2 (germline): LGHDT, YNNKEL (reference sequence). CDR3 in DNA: TGTGCCAGCAGCCAAAAGGGAGCTGAAGCTTTCTTT. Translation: CASSQKGAEAFF.

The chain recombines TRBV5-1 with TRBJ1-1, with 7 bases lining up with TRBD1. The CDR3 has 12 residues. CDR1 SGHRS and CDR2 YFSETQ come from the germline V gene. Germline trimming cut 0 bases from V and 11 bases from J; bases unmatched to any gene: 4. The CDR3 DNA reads TGCGCCAGCAGCTTGGTACAGGGGAGGGCTTTCTTT. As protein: CASSLVQGRAFF. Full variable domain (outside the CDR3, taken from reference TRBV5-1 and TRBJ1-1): KAGVTQTPRYLIKTRGQQVTLSCSPISGHRSVSWYQQTPGQGLQFLFEYFSETQRNKGNFPGRFSGRQFSNSRSEMNVSTLELGDSALYLCASSLVQGRAFFGQGTRLTVV.

Here the CDR3 reads CASSRDRDSYEQYF. The CDR3 nucleotides are TGCGCCAGCAGCCGGGACAGGGACTCCTACGAGCAGTACTTC. This chain uses TRBV5-1 with TRBJ2-7, with TRBD1 matching 9 bases. The J segment lost 0 bases and the V segment lost 4 bases, leaving 2 bases of the junction unmatched. Germline values: CDR1 SGHRS, CDR2 YFSETQ. The CDR3 runs 14 residues. Full variable domain (remainder filled in from reference TRBV5-1 and TRBJ2-7): KAGVTQTPRYLIKTRGQQVTLSCSPISGHRSVSWYQQTPGQGLQFLFEYFSETQRNKGNFPGRFSGRQFSNSRSEMNVSTLELGDSALYLCASSRDRDSYEQYFGPGTRLTVT.

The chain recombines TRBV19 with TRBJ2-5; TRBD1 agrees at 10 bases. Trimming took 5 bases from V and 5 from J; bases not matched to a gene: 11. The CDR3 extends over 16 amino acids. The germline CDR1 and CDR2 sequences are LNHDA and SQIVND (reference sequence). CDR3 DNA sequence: TGTGCCAGTAGTTCCTTCCAAGGGACAGGGGATGAGACCCAGTACTTC. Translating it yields CASSSFQGTGDETQYF.

CDR3 sequence (DNA): TGTGCCAGCAAAAGGGAAAGCGGGGGTTACAATGAGCAGTTCTTC. Amino acid sequence: CASKRESGGYNEQFF. This chain links TRBV2 with TRBJ2-1; 8 bases align to TRBD2. This CDR3 spans 15 amino acids. Germline values: CDR1 SNHLY, CDR2 FYNNEI. V gave up 7 bases and J gave up 4 bases; unmatched junction bases: 9.

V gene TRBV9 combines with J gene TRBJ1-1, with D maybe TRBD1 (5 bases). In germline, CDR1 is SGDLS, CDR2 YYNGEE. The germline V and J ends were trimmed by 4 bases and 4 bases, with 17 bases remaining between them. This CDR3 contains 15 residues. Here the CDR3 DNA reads TGTGCCAGCAGCTCCCGCGGGAGGGACGGCACTGAAGCTTTCTTT. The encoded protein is CASSSRGRDGTEAFF.

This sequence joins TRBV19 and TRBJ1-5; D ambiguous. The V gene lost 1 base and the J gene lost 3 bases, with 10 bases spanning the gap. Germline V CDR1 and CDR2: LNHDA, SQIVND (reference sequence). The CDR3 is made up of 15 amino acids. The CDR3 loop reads CASSIGQAYNQPQHF. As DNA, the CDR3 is TGTGCCAGTAGTATAGGCCAGGCTTACAATCAGCCCCAGCATTTT. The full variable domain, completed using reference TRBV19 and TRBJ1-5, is DGGITQSPKYLFRKEGQNVTLSCEQNLNHDAMYWYRQDPGQGLRLIYYSQIVNDFQKGDIAEGYSVSREKKESFPLTVTSAQKNPTAFYLCASSIGQAYNQPQHFGDGTRLSIL.

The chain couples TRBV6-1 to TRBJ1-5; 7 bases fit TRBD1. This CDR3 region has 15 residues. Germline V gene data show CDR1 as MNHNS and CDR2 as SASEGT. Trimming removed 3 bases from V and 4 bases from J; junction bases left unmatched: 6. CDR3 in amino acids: CASSDSGQVNQPQHF. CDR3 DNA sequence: TGTGCCAGCAGTGATAGTGGACAGGTTAATCAGCCCCAGCATTTT.